The rows below give T cell receptor beta chains drawn from one sample of a study of CD8 T cells in Susac syndrome. Each CDR3 protein gets one entry after TCRdb re-called the immunoSEQ multiplex PCR reads with MiXCR. In the table there are roughly 200,000 distinct CDR3 sequences, about 95% of which are singletons. Sample: CD4+ T cells from PBMCs. These receptors all stem from a human donor in good health. CDR3s include the opening cysteine and the closing phenylalanine or tryptophan. A D gene is named only where the DNA matches it firmly. Clone sizes are given selectively: once, few, many, or a class where the clone is expanded.

v_call: TRBV10-3
clone_size: NA
j_call: TRBJ2-1
d_call: TRBD1
cdr3_aa: CAMGQGADEQFF
cdr3_nt: TGTGCCATGGGACAGGGGGCGGATGAGCAGTTCTTC

v_call: TRBV29-1
clone_size: NA
j_call: TRBJ2-7
d_call: NA
cdr3_aa: CSVAQHPSYEQYF
cdr3_nt: TGCAGCGTTGCCCAACACCCATCCTACGAGCAGTACTTC

v_call: TRBV4-1
clone_size: NA
j_call: TRBJ2-7
d_call: TRBD2
cdr3_aa: CASSQAGTSSLEQYF
cdr3_nt: TGCGCCAGCAGCCAAGCGGGGACTAGTTCCCTCGAGCAGTACTTC

v_call: TRBV12-3/TRBV12-4
clone_size: NA
j_call: TRBJ1-4
d_call: NA
cdr3_aa: CASSPYRRTTNEKLFF
cdr3_nt: TGTGCCAGCAGTCCCTACCGACGGACAACTAATGAAAAACTGTTTTTT

v_call: TRBV3-1
clone_size: NA
j_call: TRBJ2-7
d_call: NA
cdr3_aa: CASSTETYEQYF
cdr3_nt: TGTGCCAGCAGCACCGAGACCTACGAGCAGTACTTC

v_call: TRBV7-3
clone_size: NA
j_call: TRBJ1-2
d_call: NA
cdr3_aa: CASSPGLGESYTF
cdr3_nt: TGTGCCAGCAGCCCGGGACTGGGTGAGAGCTACACCTTC

v_call: TRBV30
clone_size: NA
j_call: TRBJ1-1
d_call: NA
cdr3_aa: CAWSVLGRNTEAFF
cdr3_nt: TGTGCCTGGAGTGTACTCGGGAGGAACACTGAAGCTTTCTTT

v_call: TRBV12-3/TRBV12-4
clone_size: NA
j_call: TRBJ2-2
d_call: NA
cdr3_aa: CASSLSTSGLGELFF
cdr3_nt: TGTGCCAGCAGTTTAAGTACTTCGGGGCTGGGGGAGCTGTTTTTT

v_call: TRBV15
clone_size: NA
j_call: TRBJ2-2
d_call: NA
cdr3_aa: CATSIYTVTGELFF
cdr3_nt: TGTGCCACCAGCATTTACACAGTAACCGGGGAGCTGTTTTTT

v_call: TRBV2
clone_size: NA
j_call: TRBJ2-1
d_call: NA
cdr3_aa: CASSFTSGQFF
cdr3_nt: TGTGCCAGCAGTTTCACATCGGGGCAGTTCTTC

v_call: TRBV15
clone_size: NA
j_call: TRBJ2-4
d_call: NA
cdr3_aa: CATSRGLARNIQYF
cdr3_nt: TGTGCCACCAGCAGAGGATTGGCAAGGAACATTCAGTACTTC

v_call: TRBV15
clone_size: NA
j_call: TRBJ2-7
d_call: NA
cdr3_aa: CATSPRVRYEQYF
cdr3_nt: TGTGCCACCAGCCCCAGAGTTAGGTACGAGCAGTACTTC

v_call: TRBV20-1
clone_size: NA
j_call: TRBJ1-3
d_call: NA
cdr3_aa: CSARDWRTSGNTIYF
cdr3_nt: TGCAGTGCTAGAGATTGGAGAACCTCTGGAAACACCATATATTTT

v_call: TRBV29-1
clone_size: NA
j_call: TRBJ2-3
d_call: NA
cdr3_aa: CSVDLGGTDTQYF
cdr3_nt: TGCAGCGTTGATCTGGGGGGCACAGATACGCAGTATTTT

v_call: TRBV20-1
clone_size: NA
j_call: TRBJ2-1
d_call: TRBD2
cdr3_aa: CSGETSGSGEQFF
cdr3_nt: TGCAGTGGGGAGACTAGCGGGAGCGGTGAGCAGTTCTTC

v_call: TRBV2
clone_size: NA
j_call: TRBJ2-7
d_call: NA
cdr3_aa: CASSGRSPEQYF
cdr3_nt: TGTGCCAGCAGCGGGAGAAGTCCCGAGCAGTACTTC

v_call: TRBV12-3/TRBV12-4
clone_size: NA
j_call: TRBJ1-1
d_call: NA
cdr3_aa: CASSYPGGKAFF
cdr3_nt: TGTGCCAGCAGCTACCCGGGAGGAAAGGCTTTCTTT

v_call: TRBV20-1
clone_size: NA
j_call: TRBJ2-7
d_call: TRBD1
cdr3_aa: CSALGDSSYEQYF
cdr3_nt: TGCAGTGCACTTGGGGACAGCTCCTACGAGCAGTACTTC

v_call: TRBV7-2
clone_size: NA
j_call: TRBJ2-2
d_call: NA
cdr3_aa: CASRAGAGWTGELFF
cdr3_nt: TGTGCCAGCAGGGCAGGGGCAGGGTGGACCGGGGAGCTGTTTTTT

v_call: TRBV15
clone_size: NA
j_call: TRBJ2-7
d_call: TRBD1
cdr3_aa: CATSSAGTAKPYEQYF
cdr3_nt: TGTGCCACCAGCAGTGCCGGGACAGCAAAGCCCTACGAGCAGTACTTC

v_call: TRBV4-3
clone_size: once
j_call: TRBJ2-2
d_call: TRBD2
cdr3_aa: CASSQEPSGSFGGNTGELFF
cdr3_nt: TGCGCCAGCAGCCAAGAGCCTAGCGGGAGTTTTGGGGGGAACACCGGGGAGCTGTTTTTT

v_call: TRBV29-1
clone_size: few
j_call: TRBJ2-7
d_call: NA
cdr3_aa: CSVEQGSYEQYF
cdr3_nt: TGCAGCGTTGAGCAGGGATCCTACGAGCAGTACTTC

v_call: TRBV9
clone_size: NA
j_call: TRBJ2-3
d_call: NA
cdr3_aa: CASRGTGTDTQYF
cdr3_nt: TGTGCCAGCAGGGGGACGGGCACAGATACGCAGTATTTT

v_call: TRBV20-1
clone_size: NA
j_call: TRBJ2-7
d_call: TRBD2
cdr3_aa: CSARGLAVVEQYF
cdr3_nt: TGCAGTGCTCGGGGACTAGCGGTTGTCGAGCAGTACTTC

v_call: TRBV20-1
clone_size: NA
j_call: TRBJ2-7
d_call: NA
cdr3_aa: CSAKRENYEQYF
cdr3_nt: TGCAGTGCCAAGAGGGAAAATTACGAGCAGTACTTC

v_call: TRBV2
clone_size: NA
j_call: TRBJ1-2
d_call: TRBD1
cdr3_aa: CASRGSDRGPRTYGYTF
cdr3_nt: TGTGCCAGCAGGGGTTCGGACAGGGGGCCCCGGACCTATGGCTACACCTTC

v_call: TRBV6-6
clone_size: NA
j_call: TRBJ2-1
d_call: NA
cdr3_aa: CASGVELWNEQFF
cdr3_nt: TGTGCCAGCGGCGTAGAATTATGGAATGAGCAGTTCTTC

v_call: TRBV20-1
clone_size: once
j_call: TRBJ2-3
d_call: TRBD2
cdr3_aa: CSASASAGGLGDTQYF
cdr3_nt: TGCAGTGCTAGTGCTAGCGCGGGAGGGTTGGGAGATACGCAGTATTTT